This TCR beta chain comes out of a study of regulatory T cells in long-lasting Graves disease. Study-wide background: Treatment with antithyroid drugs for over 5 years, together with positive TSH receptor antibodies, meant persistent Graves' disease.

Arm-PCR with iRepertoire HTBI primers amplified the CDR3 regions for these TCR beta libraries. One entry per CDR3 protein results from TCRdb running MiXCR on the multiplex PCR reads. The sample includes a few hundred thousand distinct CDR3 sequences, roughly 23% of them seen just once. CDR1 and CDR2 (germline): MDHEN, SYDVKM. With 8 bases removed from V and 8 bases from J, the gap between germline ends came to 24 bases. This CDR3 has 16 residues. Broader study findings: Favored gene segments in persistent disease were TRBV28, TRBJ1-2 and TRBJ2-5. Persistent cases of Graves' showed reduced TCR diversity relative to newly diagnosed patients. Tissue studied was limited to peripheral blood, excluding thyroid tissue.

This clonotype was found many times. Its matching antigen is unknown. Time point in this sample: persistent/refractory GD, antithyroid drugs over 5 years with positive TRAb. Construction of the TCR library relied on RNA isolated from PBMCs. Source: peripheral blood mononuclear cells (PBMCs), taken when the disease was refractory, from a patient treated with antithyroid drugs. The gene calls are TRBV28 and TRBJ1-4; D gene unclear. The receptor was derived from a woman between 40 and 50 years old with Graves disease. The CDR3 reads CASGSEVGVSGEKLFF. The CDR3 nucleotides read TGTGCCAGCGGCTCCGAGGTCGGGGTTAGCGGCGAAAAACTGTTTTTT.